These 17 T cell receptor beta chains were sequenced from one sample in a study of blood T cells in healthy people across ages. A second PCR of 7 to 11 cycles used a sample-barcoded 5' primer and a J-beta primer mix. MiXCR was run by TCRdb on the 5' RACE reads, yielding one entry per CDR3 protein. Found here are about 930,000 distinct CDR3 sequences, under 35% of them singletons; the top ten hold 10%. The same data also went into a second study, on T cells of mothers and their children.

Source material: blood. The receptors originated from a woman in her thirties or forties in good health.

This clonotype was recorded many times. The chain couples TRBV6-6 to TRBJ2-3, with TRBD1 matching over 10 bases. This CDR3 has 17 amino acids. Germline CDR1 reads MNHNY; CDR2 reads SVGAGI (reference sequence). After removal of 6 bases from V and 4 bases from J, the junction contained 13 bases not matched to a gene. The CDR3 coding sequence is TGTGCCAGCAGACGACTCCGGACAGGGGGTATGGCAGATACGCAGTATTTT. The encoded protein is CASRRLRTGGMADTQYF.

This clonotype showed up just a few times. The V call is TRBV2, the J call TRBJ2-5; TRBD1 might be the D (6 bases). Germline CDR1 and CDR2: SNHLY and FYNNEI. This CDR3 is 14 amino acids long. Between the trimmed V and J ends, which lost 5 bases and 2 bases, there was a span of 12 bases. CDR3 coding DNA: TGTGCCAGCAGTCCCGCGAGGGGGCAAGAGACCCAGTACTTC. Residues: CASSPARGQETQYF.

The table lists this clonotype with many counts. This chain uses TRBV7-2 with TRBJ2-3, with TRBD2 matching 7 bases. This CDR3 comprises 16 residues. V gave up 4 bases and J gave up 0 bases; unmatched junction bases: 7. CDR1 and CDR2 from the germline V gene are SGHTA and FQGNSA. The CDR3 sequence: CASSWRAGPSTDTQYF. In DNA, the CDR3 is TGTGCCAGCAGCTGGAGAGCGGGACCCAGCACAGATACGCAGTATTTT.

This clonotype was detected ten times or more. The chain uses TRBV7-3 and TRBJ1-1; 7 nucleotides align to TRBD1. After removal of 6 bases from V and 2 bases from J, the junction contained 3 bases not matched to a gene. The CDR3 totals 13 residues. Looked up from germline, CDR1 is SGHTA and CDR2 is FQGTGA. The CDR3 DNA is TGTGCCAGCAGTACAGGGGCCAACACTGAAGCTTTCTTT. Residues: CASSTGANTEAFF.

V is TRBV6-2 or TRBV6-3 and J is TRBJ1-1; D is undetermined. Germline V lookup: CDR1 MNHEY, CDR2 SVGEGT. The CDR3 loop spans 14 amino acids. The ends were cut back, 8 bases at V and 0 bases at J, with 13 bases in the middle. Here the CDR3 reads CASFRPGVNTEAFF. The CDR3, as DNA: TGTGCCAGCTTTCGACCCGGAGTGAACACTGAAGCTTTCTTT.

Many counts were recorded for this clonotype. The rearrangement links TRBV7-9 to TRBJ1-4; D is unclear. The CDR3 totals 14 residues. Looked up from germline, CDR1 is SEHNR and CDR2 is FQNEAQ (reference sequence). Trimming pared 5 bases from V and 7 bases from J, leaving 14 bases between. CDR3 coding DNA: TGTGCCAGCAGCCGGGCCACAGCGGGTGAAAAACTGTTTTTT. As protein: CASSRATAGEKLFF.

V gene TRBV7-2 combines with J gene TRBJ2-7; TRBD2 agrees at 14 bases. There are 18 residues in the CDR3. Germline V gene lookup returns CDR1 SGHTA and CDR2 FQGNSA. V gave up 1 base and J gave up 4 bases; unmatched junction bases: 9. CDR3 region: CASSLVGTSGSRGYEQYF. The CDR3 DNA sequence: TGTGCCAGCAGCTTAGTCGGGACTAGCGGGAGTAGGGGGTACGAGCAGTACTTC.

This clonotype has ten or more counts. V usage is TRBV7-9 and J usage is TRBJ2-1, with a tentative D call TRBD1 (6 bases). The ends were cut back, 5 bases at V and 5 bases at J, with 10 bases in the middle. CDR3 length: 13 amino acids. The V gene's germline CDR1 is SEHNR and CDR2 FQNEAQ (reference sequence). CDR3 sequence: CASSGTNDNEQFF. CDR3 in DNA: TGTGCCAGCAGCGGGACAAACGACAATGAGCAGTTCTTC.

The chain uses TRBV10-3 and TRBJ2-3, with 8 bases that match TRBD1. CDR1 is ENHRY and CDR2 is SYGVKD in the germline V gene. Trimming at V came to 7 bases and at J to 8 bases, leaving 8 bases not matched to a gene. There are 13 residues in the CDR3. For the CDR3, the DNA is TGTGCCATCAAGCAGGGGGCCCTGGCTACGCAGTATTTT. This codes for CAIKQGALATQYF.

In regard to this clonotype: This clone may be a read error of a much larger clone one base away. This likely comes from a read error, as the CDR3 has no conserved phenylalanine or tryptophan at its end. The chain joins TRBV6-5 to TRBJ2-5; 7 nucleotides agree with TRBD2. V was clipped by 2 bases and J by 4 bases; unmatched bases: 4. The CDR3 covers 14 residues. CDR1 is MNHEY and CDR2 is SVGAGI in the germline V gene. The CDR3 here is CASSYDPGGETQYC. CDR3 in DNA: TGTGCCAGCAGTTACGATCCGGGGGGAGAGACCCAGTACTGC.

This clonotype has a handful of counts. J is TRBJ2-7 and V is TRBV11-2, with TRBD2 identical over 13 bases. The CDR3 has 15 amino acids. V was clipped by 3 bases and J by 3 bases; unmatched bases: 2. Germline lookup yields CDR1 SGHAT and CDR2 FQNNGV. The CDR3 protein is CASSFGLAGVYEQYF. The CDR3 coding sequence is TGTGCCAGCAGCTTCGGACTAGCGGGGGTCTACGAGCAGTACTTC.

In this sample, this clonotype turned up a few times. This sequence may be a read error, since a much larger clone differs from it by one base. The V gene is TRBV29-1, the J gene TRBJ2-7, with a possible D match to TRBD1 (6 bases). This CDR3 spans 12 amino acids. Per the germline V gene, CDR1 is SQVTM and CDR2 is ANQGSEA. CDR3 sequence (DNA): TGCAGCTTCGAGGACAGAGCCTACGAGCGGTACTTC. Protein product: CSFEDRAYERYF.

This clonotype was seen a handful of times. The CDR3 nucleotides read TGCAGTGCTAGAGATACAGGGCTCGGTAGCAATCAGCCCCAGCATTTT. It yields the protein CSARDTGLGSNQPQHF. This rearrangement joins TRBV20-1 to TRBJ1-5; a possible D gene is TRBD1 (6 bases). The CDR3 consists of 16 residues. Germline V lookup: CDR1 DFQATT, CDR2 SNEGSKA (reference sequence). Trimming shortened V by 0 bases and J by 0 bases, and 12 bases separated the two germline ends.

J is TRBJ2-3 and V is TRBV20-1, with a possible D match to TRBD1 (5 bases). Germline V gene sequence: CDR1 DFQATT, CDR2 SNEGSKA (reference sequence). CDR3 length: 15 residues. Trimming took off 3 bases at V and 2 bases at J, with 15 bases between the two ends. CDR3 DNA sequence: TGCAGTGCTAGGGGCCAGGGTATTTCCACAGATACGCAGTATTTT. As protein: CSARGQGISTDTQYF.

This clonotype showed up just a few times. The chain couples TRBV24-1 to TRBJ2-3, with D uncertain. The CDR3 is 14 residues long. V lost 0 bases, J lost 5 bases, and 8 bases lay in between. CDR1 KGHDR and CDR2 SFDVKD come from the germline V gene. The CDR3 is CATSDLVGRDTQYF. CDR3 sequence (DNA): TGTGCCACCAGTGATTTGGTCGGAAGAGATACGCAGTATTTT.

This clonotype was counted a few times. CDR3 sequence (DNA): TGTGCCAGCAGTACCGCGTACACGCAGTATTTT. Translated, it gives CASSTAYTQYF. The chain employs TRBV12-3 or TRBV12-4 and TRBJ2-3, with D uncertain. CDR3 length: 11 residues. V was pared by 5 bases and J by 9 bases, with 9 bases between.

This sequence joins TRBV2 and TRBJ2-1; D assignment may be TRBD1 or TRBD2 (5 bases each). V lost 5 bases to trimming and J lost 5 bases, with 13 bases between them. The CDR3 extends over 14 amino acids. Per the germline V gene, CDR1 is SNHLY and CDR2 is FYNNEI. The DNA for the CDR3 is TGTGCCAGCAGTTACGGGACGGGGAACAATGAGCAGTTCTTC. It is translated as CASSYGTGNNEQFF.